These 17 T cell receptor beta chains were sequenced from one sample in a study of early T cells in non-severe SARS-CoV-2 infection. TCRdb re-derived calls from the 5' RACE reads in MiXCR, one entry per CDR3 protein. This sample has approximately 40,000 distinct CDR3 sequences, with approximately 10% found just once. Sequences were obtained from whole blood. All receptors derive from an adult who was a healthcare worker with PCR-confirmed SARS-CoV-2 infection or an uninfected control (not recorded which).

This clonotype was seen many times. This chain links TRBV15 with TRBJ2-5, with TRBD2 as a possible D gene (5 bases). The germline CDR1 and CDR2 sequences are LNHNV and YYDKDF (reference sequence). CDR3 length: 16 residues. Trimming removed 0 bases at V and 1 base at J, with 12 bases between. The CDR3 reads CATSRDNGLLQETQYF. DNA for the CDR3: TGTGCCACCAGCAGAGACAACGGACTGCTCCAAGAGACCCAGTACTTC.

This clonotype was picked up many times. The chain has TRBV18 and TRBJ2-7, with unresolved D. CDR1 KGHSH and CDR2 LQKENI come from the germline V gene. This CDR3 contains 13 residues. Trimming shortened V by 2 bases and J by 1 base, and 6 bases separated the two germline ends. In DNA, the CDR3 is TGTGCCAGCTCACCAGCCAGTTCCTACGAGCAGTACTTC. Encoded protein: CASSPASSYEQYF.

The sample holds many counts of this clonotype. The V gene is TRBV20-1, the J gene TRBJ1-5; D possibly corresponds to TRBD1 (5 bases). The germline V gene encodes CDR1 DFQATT and CDR2 SNEGSKA (reference sequence). The CDR3 length is 12 residues. Trimming shortened V by 6 bases and J by 4 bases, and 10 bases separated the two germline ends. The DNA for the CDR3 is TGCAGTGCAGGAGGGGTAAATCAGCCCCAGCATTTT. It specifies CSAGGVNQPQHF.

This clonotype was detected only a few times. V and J are TRBV4-1 and TRBJ1-1; no firm D call. V was trimmed by 0 bases and J by 1 base, leaving 6 bases between them. Per germline, CDR1 MGHRA and CDR2 YSYEKL. This CDR3 spans 14 amino acids. CDR3 sequence reads: CASSQESWNTEAFF. CDR3 nucleotide sequence: TGCGCCAGCAGCCAAGAAAGTTGGAACACTGAAGCTTTCTTT.

This clonotype appeared many times. J is TRBJ2-7 and V is TRBV20-1, with D unclear. V was shortened by 5 bases and J by 1 base, with 12 bases between the two germline ends. The CDR3 has 13 amino acids. CDR1 is DFQATT, CDR2 SNEGSKA, per germline (reference sequence). CDR3 bases: TGCAGTGCTGGCTCTACCCGATCCTACGAGCAGTACTTC. Residues: CSAGSTRSYEQYF.

This clonotype was found many times. The chain joins TRBV11-2 to TRBJ2-1, with TRBD2 matching over 7 bases. The germline V gene has CDR1 SGHAT and CDR2 FQNNGV. The CDR3 covers 17 residues. Losses at the gene ends were 0 bases for V and 0 bases for J; bases not matched to a gene: 5. The chain's CDR3 is CASSLDRLAVSYNEQFF. DNA for the CDR3: TGTGCCAGCAGCTTAGATCGCCTAGCGGTCTCCTACAATGAGCAGTTCTTC.

This clonotype appeared a few times. V is TRBV12-3 or TRBV12-4 and J is TRBJ1-3, with D unclear. This CDR3 region has 18 residues. V was pared by 6 bases and J by 0 bases, with 21 bases between. The CDR3 loop reads CASRGSSDRKISGNTIYF. As DNA, the CDR3 is TGTGCCAGCAGAGGTTCATCAGACCGTAAAATCTCTGGAAACACCATATATTTT.

This clonotype was detected ten times or more. The chain uses TRBV5-1 and TRBJ2-3; 9 bases map to TRBD1. The germline V gene has CDR1 SGHRS and CDR2 YFSETQ. The CDR3 has 14 amino acids. V gave up 4 bases and J gave up 4 bases; unmatched junction bases: 4. CDR3 bases: TGCGCCAGCAGCAGGGACAGGGCGTCAGATACGCAGTATTTT. Translation: CASSRDRASDTQYF.

The chain carries TRBV7-2 and TRBJ1-1, with unresolved D. Trimming shortened V by 5 bases and J by 4 bases, and 11 bases separated the two germline ends. This CDR3 has 13 residues. Germline CDR1 reads SGHTA; CDR2 reads FQGNSA. The DNA for the CDR3 is TGTGCCAGCAGCCTAGGCGTCTCCACTGAAGCTTTCTTT. Its protein is CASSLGVSTEAFF.

This rearrangement joins TRBV5-6 to TRBJ1-4; 7 bases agree with TRBD1. The germline CDR1 and CDR2 sequences are SGHDT and YYEEEE. V lost 2 bases, J lost 8 bases, and 12 bases stayed unmatched. The CDR3 is 16 amino acids. The CDR3 DNA is TGTGCCAGCAGCTTCTTAAAACAGGGGATGGTGGAAAAACTGTTTTTT. The encoded protein is CASSFLKQGMVEKLFF.

This clonotype was counted between two and nine times. V gene TRBV29-1 combines with J gene TRBJ2-3; no clear D. Per germline, CDR1 SQVTM and CDR2 ANQGSEA. Trimming took off 5 bases at V and 0 bases at J, with 21 bases between the two ends. This CDR3 has 17 residues. The CDR3 is CSVWGGWPGVSTDTQYF. The DNA of the CDR3 is TGCAGCGTTTGGGGTGGGTGGCCTGGGGTAAGCACAGATACGCAGTATTTT.

This clonotype was recorded a few times. The chain recombines TRBV9 with TRBJ2-1; the D gene could be TRBD1 or TRBD2 (5 bases each). The CDR3 consists of 16 residues. Between the trimmed V and J ends, which lost 1 base and 0 bases, there was a span of 11 bases. CDR1 and CDR2 from the germline V gene are SGDLS and YYNGEE. In DNA, the CDR3 is TGTGCCAGCAGCGTAATGGGGGAAAGCTCCTACAATGAGCAGTTCTTC. Protein sequence: CASSVMGESSYNEQFF.

This clonotype was seen at least ten times. This chain uses TRBV27 with TRBJ1-5; D is undetermined. V was pared by 5 bases and J by 4 bases, with 15 bases between. The CDR3 runs to 15 residues. Germline lookup yields CDR1 MNHEY and CDR2 SMNVEV (reference sequence). The CDR3 protein is CASSPPGAHNQPQHF. DNA for the CDR3: TGTGCCAGCAGTCCCCCGGGCGCTCATAATCAGCCCCAGCATTTT.

V and J are TRBV7-8 and TRBJ1-5; no definite D call. Germline V gene data show CDR1 as SGHVS and CDR2 as FQNEAQ. Trimming left V 4 bases short and J 3 bases short, with 16 bases between. The CDR3 has 16 amino acids. The CDR3 nucleotides are TGTGCCAGCAGCTCCCCCCGAGGGTATGACAATCAGCCCCAGCATTTT. Translation: CASSSPRGYDNQPQHF.

This clonotype was seen many times. This rearrangement joins TRBV7-9 to TRBJ2-1; no firm D call. The V end lost 1 base, the J end lost 6 bases, and 7 bases lay between the germline ends. The germline gives CDR1 SEHNR, CDR2 FQNEAQ (reference sequence). This CDR3 has 13 residues. The CDR3 DNA is TGTGCCAGCAGCTTAGACGTTGCCAATGAGCAGTTCTTC. It translates to CASSLDVANEQFF.

The chain employs TRBV28 and TRBJ1-2; unclear D gene. The CDR3 totals 12 residues. Germline CDR1 and CDR2: MDHEN and SYDVKM. Between the trimmed V and J ends, which lost 2 bases and 4 bases, there was a span of 5 bases. The CDR3 region has the DNA TGTGCCAGCAGTTTACTTAGCTATGGCTACACCTTC. Encoded protein: CASSLLSYGYTF.

This clonotype was seen a few times. V usage is TRBV10-3 and J usage is TRBJ1-2; D ambiguous. Germline-derived CDR1 and CDR2 are ENHRY and SYGVKD. V lost 4 bases and J 8 bases, leaving 11 bases between the germline ends. This CDR3 comprises 12 residues. Here the CDR3 reads CAISGLTEGYTF. The CDR3 DNA reads TGTGCCATCAGTGGACTGACTGAAGGCTACACCTTC.